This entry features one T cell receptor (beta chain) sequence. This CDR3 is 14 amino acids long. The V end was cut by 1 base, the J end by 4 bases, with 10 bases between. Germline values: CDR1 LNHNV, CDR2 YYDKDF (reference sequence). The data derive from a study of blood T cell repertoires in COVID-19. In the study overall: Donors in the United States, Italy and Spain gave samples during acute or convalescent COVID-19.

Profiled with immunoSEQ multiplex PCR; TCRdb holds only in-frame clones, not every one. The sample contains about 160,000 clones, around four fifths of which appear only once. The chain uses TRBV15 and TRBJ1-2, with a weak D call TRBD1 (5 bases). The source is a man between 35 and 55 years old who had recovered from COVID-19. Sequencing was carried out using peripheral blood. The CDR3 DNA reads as TGTGCCACCAGCAGAGTCGGACAAGCCTATGGCTACACCTTC. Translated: CATSRVGQAYGYTF.